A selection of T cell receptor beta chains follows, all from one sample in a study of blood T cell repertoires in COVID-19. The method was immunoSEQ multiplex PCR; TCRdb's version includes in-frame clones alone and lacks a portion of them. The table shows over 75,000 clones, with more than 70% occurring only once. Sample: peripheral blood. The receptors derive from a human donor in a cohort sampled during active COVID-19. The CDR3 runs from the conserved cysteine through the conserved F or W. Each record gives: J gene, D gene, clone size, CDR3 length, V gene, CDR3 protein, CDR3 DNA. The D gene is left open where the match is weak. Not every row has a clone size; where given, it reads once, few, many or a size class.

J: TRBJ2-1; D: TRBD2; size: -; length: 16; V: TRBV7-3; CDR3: CASSLRAGGRGNEQFF; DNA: TGTGCCAGCAGCTTACGTGCGGGAGGTAGGGGCAATGAGCAGTTCTTC
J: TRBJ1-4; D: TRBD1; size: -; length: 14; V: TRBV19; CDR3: CASSLQGIDEKLFF; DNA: TGTGCCAGTAGTCTACAGGGGATTGATGAAAAACTGTTTTTT
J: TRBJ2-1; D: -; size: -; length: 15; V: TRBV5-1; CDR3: CASSLGQVAYNEQFF; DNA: TGCGCCAGCAGCTTGGGTCAGGTCGCCTACAATGAGCAGTTCTTC
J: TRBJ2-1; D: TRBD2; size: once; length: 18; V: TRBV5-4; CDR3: CASSLEELAGVSYNEQFF; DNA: TGTGCCAGCAGCTTGGAAGAACTAGCGGGAGTCTCCTACAATGAGCAGTTCTTC
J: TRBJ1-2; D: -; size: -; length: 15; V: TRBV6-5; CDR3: CASSISTDSNYGYTF; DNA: TGTGCCAGCAGTATTTCGACAGATTCTAACTATGGCTACACCTTC
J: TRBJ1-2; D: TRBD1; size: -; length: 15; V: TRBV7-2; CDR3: CASSAPDRGGAGYTF; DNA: TGTGCCAGCAGCGCCCCTGACAGGGGGGGGGCTGGCTACACCTTC
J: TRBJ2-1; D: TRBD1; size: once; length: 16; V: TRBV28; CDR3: CASSSTHRGSYNEQFF; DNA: TGTGCCAGCAGCTCCACTCACAGGGGGAGTTACAATGAGCAGTTCTTC
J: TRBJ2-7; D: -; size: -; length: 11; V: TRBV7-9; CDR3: CASLLGGEQYF; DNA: TGTGCCAGTCTACTAGGAGGCGAGCAGTACTTC
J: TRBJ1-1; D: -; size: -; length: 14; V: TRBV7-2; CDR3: CASSVSGFGTEAFF; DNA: TGTGCCAGCAGCGTTAGCGGGTTCGGCACTGAAGCTTTCTTT
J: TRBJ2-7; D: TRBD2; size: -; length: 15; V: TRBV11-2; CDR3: CASSLDGGSGYEQYF; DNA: TGTGCCAGCAGCTTAGACGGCGGGAGTGGATACGAGCAGTACTTC
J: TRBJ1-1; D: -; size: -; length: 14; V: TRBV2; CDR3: CASSGTARTTEAFF; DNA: TGTGCCAGCAGTGGGACAGCCAGAACCACTGAAGCTTTCTTT
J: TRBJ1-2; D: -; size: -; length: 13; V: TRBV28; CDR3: CASSPTNNYGYTF; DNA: TGTGCCAGCAGCCCTACGAACAACTATGGCTACACCTTC
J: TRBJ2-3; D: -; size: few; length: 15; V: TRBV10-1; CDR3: CASSDWRGPTDTQYF; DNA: TGCGCCAGCAGTGACTGGCGGGGGCCCACAGATACGCAGTATTTT
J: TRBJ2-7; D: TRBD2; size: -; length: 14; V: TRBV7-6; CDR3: CASSLSGLASEQYF; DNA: TGTGCCAGCAGCTTATCGGGACTAGCTTCCGAGCAGTACTTC
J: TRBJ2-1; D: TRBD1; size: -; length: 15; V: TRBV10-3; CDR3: CAISAIGTGYNEQFF; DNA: TGTGCCATCAGCGCCATAGGGACAGGGTACAATGAGCAGTTCTTC
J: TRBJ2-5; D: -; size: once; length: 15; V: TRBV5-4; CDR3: CASSFGGLMAETQYF; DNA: TGTGCCAGCAGCTTTGGAGGACTCATGGCGGAGACCCAGTACTTC
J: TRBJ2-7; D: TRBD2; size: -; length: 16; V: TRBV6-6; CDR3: CASSYIVTSGRGEQYF; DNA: TGTGCCAGCAGTTACATCGTGACTAGCGGGAGAGGCGAGCAGTACTTC
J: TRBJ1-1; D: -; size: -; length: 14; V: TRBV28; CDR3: CASRRTGLNTEAFF; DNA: TGTGCCAGCAGACGTACAGGGCTGAACACTGAAGCTTTCTTT
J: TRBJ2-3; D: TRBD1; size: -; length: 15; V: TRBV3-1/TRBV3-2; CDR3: CAIRGQEASTDTQYF; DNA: TGTGCCATTCGAGGACAGGAGGCTAGCACAGATACGCAGTATTTT
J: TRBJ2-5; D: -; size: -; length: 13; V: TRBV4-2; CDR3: CASSQGVGGTQYF; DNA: TGTGCCAGCAGCCAAGGGGTGGGGGGGACCCAGTACTTC
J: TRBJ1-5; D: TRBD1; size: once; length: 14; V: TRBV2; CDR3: CASSYGQGNQPQHF; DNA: TGTGCCAGCAGTTATGGACAGGGGAATCAGCCCCAGCATTTT
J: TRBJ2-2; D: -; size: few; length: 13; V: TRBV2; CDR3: CASMADNTGELFF; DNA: TGTGCCAGCATGGCCGATAACACCGGGGAGCTGTTTTTT
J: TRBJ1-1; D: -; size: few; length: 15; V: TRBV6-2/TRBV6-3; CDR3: CASSYSETGNTEAFF; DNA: TGTGCCAGCAGTTACTCCGAGACAGGGAACACTGAAGCTTTCTTT
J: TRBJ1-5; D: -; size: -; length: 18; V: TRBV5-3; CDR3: CARSPEGADPLGNQPQHF; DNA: TGTGCCAGAAGCCCCGAGGGCGCAGATCCCTTGGGCAATCAGCCCCAGCATTTT
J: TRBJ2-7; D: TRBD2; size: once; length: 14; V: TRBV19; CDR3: CASKLAEGSYEQYF; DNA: TGTGCCAGTAAACTAGCGGAGGGCTCCTACGAGCAGTACTTC
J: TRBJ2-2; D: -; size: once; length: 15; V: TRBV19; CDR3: CASSTPDTNTGELFF; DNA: TGTGCCAGTAGCACCCCAGATACGAACACCGGGGAGCTGTTTTTT
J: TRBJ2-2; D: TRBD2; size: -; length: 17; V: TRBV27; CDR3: CASSFGLAGGPSGELFF; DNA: TGTGCCAGCAGTTTCGGACTAGCGGGGGGGCCCTCCGGGGAGCTGTTTTTT
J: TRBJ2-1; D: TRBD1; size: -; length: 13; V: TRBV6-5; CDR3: CASRSTGDNEQFF; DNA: TGTGCCAGCAGATCTACAGGGGACAATGAGCAGTTCTTC
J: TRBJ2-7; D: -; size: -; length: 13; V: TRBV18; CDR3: CASSPGSGPEQYF; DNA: TGTGCCAGCTCACCGGGGAGTGGTCCCGAGCAGTACTTC
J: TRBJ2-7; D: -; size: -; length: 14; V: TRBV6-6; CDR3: CASSLPSSLTKKYF; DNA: TGTGCCAGCAGTTTACCTAGCAGCCTAACTAAAAAGTACTTC
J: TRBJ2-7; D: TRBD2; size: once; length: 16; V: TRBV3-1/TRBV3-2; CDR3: CASSPTGTSGIYEQYF; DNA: TGTGCCAGCAGCCCGACCGGGACTAGCGGGATTTACGAGCAGTACTTC
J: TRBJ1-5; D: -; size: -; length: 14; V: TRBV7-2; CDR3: CASSLWEIGQPQHF; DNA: TGTGCCAGCAGCTTATGGGAGATAGGGCAGCCCCAGCATTTT
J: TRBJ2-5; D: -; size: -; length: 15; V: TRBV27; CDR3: CASSLEGAPWETQYF; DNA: TGTGCCAGCAGTTTGGAGGGGGCGCCGTGGGAGACCCAGTACTTC
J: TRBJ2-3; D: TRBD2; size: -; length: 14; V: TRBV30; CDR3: CAWSVSGGTDTQYF; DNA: TGTGCCTGGAGCGTTAGCGGGGGCACAGATACGCAGTATTTT
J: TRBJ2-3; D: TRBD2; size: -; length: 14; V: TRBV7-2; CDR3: CASSSPGLADTQYF; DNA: TGTGCCAGCAGCTCCCCGGGACTAGCGGATACGCAGTATTTT
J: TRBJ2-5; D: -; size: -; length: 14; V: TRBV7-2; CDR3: CASSTDRSQETQYF; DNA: TGTGCCAGCAGCACCGACAGGAGCCAAGAGACCCAGTACTTC
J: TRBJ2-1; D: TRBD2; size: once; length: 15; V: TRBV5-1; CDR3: CASSFGAGGLSRQFF; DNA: TGCGCCAGCAGCTTTGGAGCGGGAGGGCTTAGTCGACAGTTCTTC
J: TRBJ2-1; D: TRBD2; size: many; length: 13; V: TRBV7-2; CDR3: CASSRLAYNEQFF; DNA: TGTGCCAGCAGCCGACTAGCATACAATGAGCAGTTCTTC
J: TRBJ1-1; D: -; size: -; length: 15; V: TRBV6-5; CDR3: CASSYVWGGATEAFF; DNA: TGTGCCAGCAGTTACGTGTGGGGGGGAGCCACTGAAGCTTTCTTT
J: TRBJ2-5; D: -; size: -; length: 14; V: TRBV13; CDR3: CASSPRQVLETQYF; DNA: TGTGCCAGCAGCCCCCGACAGGTCCTGGAGACCCAGTACTTC
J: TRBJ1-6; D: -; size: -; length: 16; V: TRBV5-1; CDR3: CASSLGPGSYNSPLHF; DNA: TGCGCCAGCAGCTTGGGGCCGGGGTCCTATAATTCACCCCTCCACTTT
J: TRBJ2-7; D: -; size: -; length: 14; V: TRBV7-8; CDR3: CASSVVEGPYEQYF; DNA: TGTGCCAGCAGCGTAGTGGAGGGGCCCTACGAGCAGTACTTC
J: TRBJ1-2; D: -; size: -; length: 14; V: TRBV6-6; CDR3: CASTPPGVDYGYTF; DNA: TGTGCCAGCACTCCACCGGGGGTAGACTATGGCTACACCTTC
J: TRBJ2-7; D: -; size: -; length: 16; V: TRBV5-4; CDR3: CASSLAGRRSSYEQYF; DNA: TGTGCCAGCAGCTTGGCGGGCAGGAGGAGCTCCTACGAGCAGTACTTC
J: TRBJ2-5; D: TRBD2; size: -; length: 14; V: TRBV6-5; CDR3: CASSLAGEEETQYF; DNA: TGTGCCAGCAGTTTAGCGGGGGAGGAAGAGACCCAGTACTTC
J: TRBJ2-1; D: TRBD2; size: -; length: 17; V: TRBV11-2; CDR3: CASSPRTGLAGYNEQFF; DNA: TGTGCCAGCAGCCCTAGAACGGGACTAGCGGGCTACAATGAGCAGTTCTTC
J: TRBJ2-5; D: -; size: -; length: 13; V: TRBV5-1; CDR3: CASSLGRRETQYF; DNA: TGCGCCAGCAGCTTGGGGCGGAGAGAGACCCAGTACTTC
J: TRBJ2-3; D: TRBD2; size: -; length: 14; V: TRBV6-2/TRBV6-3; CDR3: CASSGLASPDTQYF; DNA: TGTGCCAGCAGTGGACTAGCTTCTCCCGATACGCAGTATTTT
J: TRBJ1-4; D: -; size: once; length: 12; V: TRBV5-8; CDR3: CASSFVGAKLFF; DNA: TGTGCCAGCAGCTTCGTGGGGGCCAAACTGTTTTTT
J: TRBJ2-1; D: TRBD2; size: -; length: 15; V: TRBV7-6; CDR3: CASSSAGGYYNEQFF; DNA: TGTGCCAGCAGCTCAGCGGGAGGATACTACAATGAGCAGTTCTTC
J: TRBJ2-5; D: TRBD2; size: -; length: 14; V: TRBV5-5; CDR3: CASSQREGLETQYF; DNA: TGTGCCAGCAGCCAGCGGGAGGGCCTTGAGACCCAGTACTTC
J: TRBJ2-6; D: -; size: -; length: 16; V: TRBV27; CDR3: CASSLSIQSGANVLTF; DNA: TGTGCCAGCAGTTTATCGATCCAGTCTGGGGCCAACGTCCTGACTTTC
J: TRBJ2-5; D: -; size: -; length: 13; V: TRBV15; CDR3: CATTQGYQETQYF; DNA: TGTGCCACAACTCAGGGATACCAAGAGACCCAGTACTTC
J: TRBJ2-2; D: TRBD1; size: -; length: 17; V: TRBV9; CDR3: CASSVGEGAANTGELFF; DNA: TGTGCCAGCAGCGTAGGAGAGGGGGCGGCGAACACCGGGGAGCTGTTTTTT